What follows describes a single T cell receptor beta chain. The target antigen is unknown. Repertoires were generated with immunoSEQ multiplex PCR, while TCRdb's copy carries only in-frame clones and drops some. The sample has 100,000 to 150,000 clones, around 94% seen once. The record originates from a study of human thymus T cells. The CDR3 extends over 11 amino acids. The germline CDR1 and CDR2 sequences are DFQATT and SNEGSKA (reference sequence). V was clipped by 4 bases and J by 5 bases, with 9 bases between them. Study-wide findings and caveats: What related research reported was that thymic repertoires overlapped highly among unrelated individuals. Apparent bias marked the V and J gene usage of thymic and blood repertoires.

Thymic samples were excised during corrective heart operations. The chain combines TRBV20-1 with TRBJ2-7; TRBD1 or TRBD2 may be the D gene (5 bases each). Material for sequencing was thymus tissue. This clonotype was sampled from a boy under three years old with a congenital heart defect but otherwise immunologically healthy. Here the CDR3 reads CSANRGHEQYF. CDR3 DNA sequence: TGCAGTGCTAATCGGGGCCACGAGCAGTACTTC.